Given below is one T cell receptor beta chain in context. There are many counts of this clone. Its target antigen remains unknown. Base qualities are missing; no much larger clone stands one base away. This sample includes further DNA sequences coding for the same CDR3. At one collaborating source in Seattle, patients were enrolled during active infection and were followed longitudinally through the course of disease. Each collaborating institution followed its own protocols to collect whole blood in K2EDTA tubes. For TCRbeta analysis, collaborator samples were shipped as frozen whole blood, as isolated PBMCs, or as DNA extracted from either sample type. The immunoSEQ Assay, a bias-controlled multiplex PCR, was used to amplify TCRbeta CDR3 regions from genomic DNA. Under the source paper's analysis protocol: The number of nucleated cells in each sample was estimated from the amplification of reference gene primers within the assay. To quantify the absolute abundance of each unique TCRbeta CDR3 rearrangement, sequence reads were collapsed and filtered. Productive Simpson clonality was computed per sample as the square root of Simpson's diversity index over productive rearrangements. The source is immuneACCESS, and TCRdb retained only in-frame sequences with V and J called. Part of the clones is not carried over; for the studies checked, unresolved V genes explain less than half of this, and the remainder is unexplained. That table gives V, J and clone size, and the DNA gave D and trimming. This sample lists roughly 290,000 clones; roughly 90% were detected once. The top ten clonotypes cover under 7% of the sample.

The data derive from a study of blood T cell repertoires in COVID-19 (dated by TCRdb to about 2020). The study in broad terms: Collaborator samples came from the United States, Italy and Spain and covered acute and convalescent phases of COVID-19. The dataset comprised deeply sampled blood TCRbeta repertoires from subjects exposed to, actively infected with, or recovered from COVID-19. The material from the prospective study consisted of cDNA or gDNA derived from T cells, B-cell-depleted T cells, or PBMCs. The repertoires were made available in a free public database intended to serve as a resource for research on the immune response to SARS-CoV-2. Where available, HLA class I and class II types were obtained from metadata supplied by the sample provider rather than from assay-based typing. The sample metadata nearly always contained a de-identified subject ID, COVID-19 status, age in years and sex. Samples were obtained from the ongoing ImmuneRACE study (first 160 participants) and from over 1,000 subjects provided by 6 global collaborators. Study-level results and caveats: Clinical and demographic metadata were provided uncurated, with the amount varying by source and participant.

The clonotype was recovered from a woman aged 25 to 39 with COVID-19, enrolled during active disease. The source material was peripheral blood.

The DNA sequence is TGTGCCAGCAGTCCAGGGGTTCACGAGCAGTACTTC. It is translated as CASSPGVHEQYF. The chain is encoded by TRBV12-3 or TRBV12-4 joined to TRBJ2-7; the D segment could be TRBD1, given 6 matching bases. From the cysteine up to the phenylalanine, the CDR3 has a length of 12 residues. CDR3 DNA is the only sequence kept; it has 36 bases, read in frame from the first base. Deletion took 5 bases off V and 5 bases off J, with a span of 10 bases between the germline ends.